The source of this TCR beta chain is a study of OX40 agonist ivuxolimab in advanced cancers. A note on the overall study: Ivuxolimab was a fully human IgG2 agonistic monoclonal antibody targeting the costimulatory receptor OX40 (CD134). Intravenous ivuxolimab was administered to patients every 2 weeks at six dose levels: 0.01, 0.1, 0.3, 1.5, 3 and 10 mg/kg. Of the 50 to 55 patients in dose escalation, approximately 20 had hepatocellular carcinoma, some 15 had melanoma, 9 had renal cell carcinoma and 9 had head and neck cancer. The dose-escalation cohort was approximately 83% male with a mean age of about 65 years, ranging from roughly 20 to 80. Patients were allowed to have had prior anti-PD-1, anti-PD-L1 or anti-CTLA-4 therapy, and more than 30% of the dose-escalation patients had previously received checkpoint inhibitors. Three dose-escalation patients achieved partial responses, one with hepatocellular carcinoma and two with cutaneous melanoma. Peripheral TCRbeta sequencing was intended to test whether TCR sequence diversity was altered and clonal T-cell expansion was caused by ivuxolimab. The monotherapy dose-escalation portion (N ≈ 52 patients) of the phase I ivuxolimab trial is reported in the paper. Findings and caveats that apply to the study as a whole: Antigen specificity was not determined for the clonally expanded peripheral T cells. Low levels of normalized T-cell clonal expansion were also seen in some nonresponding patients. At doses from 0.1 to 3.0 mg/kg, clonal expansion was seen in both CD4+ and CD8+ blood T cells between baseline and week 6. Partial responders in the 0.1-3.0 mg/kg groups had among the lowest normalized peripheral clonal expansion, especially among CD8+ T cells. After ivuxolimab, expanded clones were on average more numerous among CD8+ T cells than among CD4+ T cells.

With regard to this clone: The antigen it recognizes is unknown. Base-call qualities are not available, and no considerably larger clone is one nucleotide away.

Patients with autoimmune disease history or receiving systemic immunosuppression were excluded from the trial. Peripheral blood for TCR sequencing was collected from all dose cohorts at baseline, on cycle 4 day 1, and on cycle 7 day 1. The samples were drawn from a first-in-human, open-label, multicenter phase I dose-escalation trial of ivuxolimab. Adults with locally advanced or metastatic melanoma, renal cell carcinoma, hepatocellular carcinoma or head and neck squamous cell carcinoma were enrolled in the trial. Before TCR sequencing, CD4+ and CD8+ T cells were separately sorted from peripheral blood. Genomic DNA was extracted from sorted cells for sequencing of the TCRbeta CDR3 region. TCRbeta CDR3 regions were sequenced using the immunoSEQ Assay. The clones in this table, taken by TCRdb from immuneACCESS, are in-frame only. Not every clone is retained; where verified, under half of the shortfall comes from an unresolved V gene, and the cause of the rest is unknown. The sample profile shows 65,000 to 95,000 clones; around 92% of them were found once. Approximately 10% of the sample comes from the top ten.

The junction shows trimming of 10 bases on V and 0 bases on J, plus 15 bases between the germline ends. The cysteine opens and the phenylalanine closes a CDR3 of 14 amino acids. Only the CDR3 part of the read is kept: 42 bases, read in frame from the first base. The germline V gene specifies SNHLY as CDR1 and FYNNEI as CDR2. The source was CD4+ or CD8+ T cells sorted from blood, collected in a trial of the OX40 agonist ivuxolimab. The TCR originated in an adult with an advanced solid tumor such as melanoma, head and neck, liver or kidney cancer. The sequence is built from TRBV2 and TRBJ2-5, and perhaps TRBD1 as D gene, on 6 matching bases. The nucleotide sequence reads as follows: TGTGCCATCGTCGACAGGACACACCAAGAGACCCAGTACTTC. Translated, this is CAIVDRTHQETQYF.